This TCR beta chain comes out of a study of T cells in Graves' hyperthyroidism and ophthalmopathy. The CDR3 regions of TCR beta were amplified from RNA transcripts. The primer set for the first-round RT-PCR of the TCR CDR3 was HTBI. TCRdb analysed the multiplex PCR reads with MiXCR anew, one entry per CDR3 protein. The sample carries roughly 700,000 distinct CDR3 sequences, 14% recorded once. Graves' hyperthyroidism was deemed stable absent ophthalmopathy progression within 18 months. Study observations and caveats: Separation of ophthalmopathy from stable hyperthyroidism was achieved by a 13 V-J model. Researchers found most expanded thyroid clonotypes above 0.001 in blood as well.

The CDR3 length is 16 residues. CDR1 is LNHDA, CDR2 SQIVND, per germline (reference sequence). The J segment lost 4 bases and the V segment lost 4 bases, leaving 7 bases of the junction unmatched. Details on this clonotype: Its cognate antigen is unknown.

The TCR comes from a woman younger than 30 with Graves' hyperthyroidism. The source material was blood. The chain recombines TRBV19 with TRBJ2-1, with 10 bases that match TRBD2. CDR3 protein: CASSTGSGRGYNEQFF. CDR3 DNA: TGTGCCAGTAGTACCGGGAGCGGGAGGGGATACAATGAGCAGTTCTTC.